This T cell receptor beta chain came from a study of blood T cell repertoires in COVID-19. In the study overall: Collection of acute and convalescent COVID-19 samples took place in the United States, Italy and Spain.

Produced via immunoSEQ multiplex PCR; TCRdb's table is partial and in-frame only. The sample lists tens of thousands of clones, 91% occurring once. Germline V gene sequence: CDR1 MNHEY, CDR2 SVGAGI. J lost 4 bases, V lost 6 bases, and 6 bases had no gene match. The CDR3 is 15 amino acids. The V and J genes are TRBV6-5 and TRBJ2-7, with TRBD2 matching over 13 bases. The TCR was taken from a human donor in a cohort sampled during active COVID-19. The sequenced material came from peripheral blood. In DNA form, the CDR3 reads TGTGCCAGCAGCACCGGACTAGCGGGGGCATACGAGCAGTACTTC. Amino acid sequence: CASSTGLAGAYEQYF.